The T cell receptor beta chain described here comes from a study of blood T cells in healthy people across ages. The use of a sample-barcoded 5' primer and a J-beta primer mix characterized a second PCR of about 7 to 12 cycles. One entry per CDR3 protein results from TCRdb running MiXCR on the 5' RACE reads. The sample has some 1,000,000 distinct CDR3 sequences; approximately 25% are singletons. V was clipped by 4 bases and J by 5 bases, with 11 bases between them. The CDR3 has 13 residues. Germline V CDR1 and CDR2: LGHDT, YNNKEL (reference sequence). The same sample was also used in a study of T cells of mothers and their children. As reported in that work: Thymic selection, a shaping force on TCR recombination output, acts similarly in related and unrelated pairs.

The sequence came from a girl aged 2 to 10 in good health. Sequencing input: blood. The chain uses TRBV3-1 and TRBJ1-2; perhaps TRBD1 as D (6 bases). The CDR3 region is CASSPRTEYGYTF. The CDR3 DNA is TGTGCCAGCAGCCCGCGGACAGAATATGGCTACACCTTC.